This T cell receptor beta chain is from a study of T cells after posttransplantation cyclophosphamide. This clone was observed at least ten times. The antigen is not known. Study conclusions and caveats: Later blood repertoires were often dominated by clones from the donor CD8+ memory compartment. Skin or GI-infiltrating T cells shared few TRB sequences with blood.

V dropped 7 bases and J dropped 7 bases, with 10 bases sitting between them. Germline CDR1 reads SNHLY; CDR2 reads FYNNEI. CDR3 length: 11 residues. Data came from immunoSEQ multiplex PCR; TCRdb stores just in-frame clones and leaves some out. The counts give about 37,000 clones, none of them seen only once; about 6.2% is held by the top ten. The related graft donor's blood sample was taken on the day of bone marrow donation. What was sequenced was PBMCs. The chain has TRBV2 and TRBJ2-5; D is possibly TRBD1 (5 bases). The source of this sequence is a man aged 25 to 40 in good health and a related stem cell transplant donor. The CDR3 loop is CASTPQGTQYF. The CDR3 DNA follows: TGTGCCAGCACTCCCCAGGGGACCCAGTACTTC.